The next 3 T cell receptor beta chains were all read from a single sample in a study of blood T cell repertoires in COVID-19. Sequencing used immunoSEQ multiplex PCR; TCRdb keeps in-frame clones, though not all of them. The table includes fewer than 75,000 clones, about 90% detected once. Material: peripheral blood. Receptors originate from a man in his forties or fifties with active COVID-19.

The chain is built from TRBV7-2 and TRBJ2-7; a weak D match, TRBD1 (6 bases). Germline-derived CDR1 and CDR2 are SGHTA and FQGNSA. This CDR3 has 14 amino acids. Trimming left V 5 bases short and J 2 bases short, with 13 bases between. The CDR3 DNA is TGTGCCAGCAGCCTAACACAGGGTCCCTACGAGCAGTACTTC. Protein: CASSLTQGPYEQYF.

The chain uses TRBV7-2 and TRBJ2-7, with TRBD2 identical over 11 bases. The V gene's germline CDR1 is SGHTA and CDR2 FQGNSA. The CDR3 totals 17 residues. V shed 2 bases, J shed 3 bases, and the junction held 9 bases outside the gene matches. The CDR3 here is CASSLRGTSGSVYEQYF. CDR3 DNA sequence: TGTGCCAGCAGCTTACGCGGGACTAGCGGTAGTGTCTACGAGCAGTACTTC.

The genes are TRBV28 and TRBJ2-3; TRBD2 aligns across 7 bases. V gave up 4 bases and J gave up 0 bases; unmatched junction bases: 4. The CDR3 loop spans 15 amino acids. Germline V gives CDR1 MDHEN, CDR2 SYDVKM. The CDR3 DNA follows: TGTGCCAGCAGTTCCGATAGCGGGAGCACAGATACGCAGTATTTT. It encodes CASSSDSGSTDTQYF.